This T cell receptor beta chain was recorded in a study of spatial heterogeneity in lung cancer. Study-level background: The follow-up PBMC samples were sequenced whenever they were available. The median time to follow-up was approximately 26 months after resection.

CDR1 and CDR2 (germline): MNHEY, SMNVEV (reference sequence). The CDR3 has 13 amino acids. V dropped 3 bases and J dropped 4 bases, with 7 bases sitting between them. TCRdb reprocessed the 5' RACE reads with MiXCR, giving one entry per CDR3 protein. The data contain 30,000 to 40,000 distinct CDR3 sequences, about 7.9% of them singletons. The time point denotes: blood at routine non-recurrence follow-up after resection. Whole RNA, isolated from tumor, nontumor lung or frozen PBMC, was sequenced without prior sorting. The chain employs TRBV27 and TRBJ1-3; D is ambiguous. This TCR came from a male donor with early-stage non-small cell lung cancer. This material consisted of PBMCs, taken at follow-up. The CDR3 DNA is TGTGCCAGCAGTTTGGGAGGAGGAAACACCATATATTTT. As protein: CASSLGGGNTIYF.